This entry lists 12 T cell receptor beta chains sequenced from one sample in a study of cytomegalovirus exposure and HLA in healthy donors. The PCR was carried out with 60 Vbeta primers and 13 Jbeta primers. Measured with immunoSEQ multiplex PCR; TCRdb has only the in-frame clones, and not every one. Among around 95,000 clones listed, about 75% were seen once. Sequenced sample: PBMCs. The source is a man younger than 40 in good health and CMV-seropositive.

The chain joins TRBV7-9 to TRBJ1-2; 7 bases map to TRBD1. V shed 5 bases and J 0 bases; nucleotides not matched to a gene: 6. The CDR3 spans 15 residues. CDR1 and CDR2 (germline): SEHNR, FQNEAQ (reference sequence). The DNA of the CDR3 is TGTGCCAGCAGCACGCGGGACAGACCTAACTATGGCTACACCTTC. Protein sequence: CASSTRDRPNYGYTF.

This clone was seen a handful of times. J is TRBJ1-5 and V is TRBV19, with D unclear. Trimming removed 7 bases at V and 0 bases at J, with 19 bases between. This CDR3 comprises 17 residues. Germline CDR1 is LNHDA and CDR2 is SQIVND (reference sequence). CDR3 sequence: CASTDHWSANSNQPQHF. The CDR3 region has the DNA TGTGCCAGTACAGATCATTGGTCAGCGAATAGCAATCAGCCCCAGCATTTT.

This chain connects TRBV2 to TRBJ1-5, with unresolved D. Germline CDR1 SNHLY, CDR2 FYNNEI. The CDR3 is made up of 14 amino acids. Trimming shortened V by 6 bases and J by 4 bases, and 13 bases separated the two germline ends. CDR3 sequence reads: CASRERLENQPQHF. The CDR3 DNA reads TGTGCCAGCAGGGAAAGGTTGGAGAATCAGCCCCAGCATTTT.

The V gene is TRBV23-1, the J gene TRBJ1-1; possible D gene TRBD1, 6 bases. TRBV23-1 carries the ORF label, with uncertain function. This CDR3 spans 14 amino acids. V was shortened by 4 bases and J by 10 bases, with 19 bases between the two germline ends. CDR3 nucleotides: TGCGCCAGCAGTCCGGGAGGGGGGCGAATGGTAGCTTTCTTT. Protein sequence: CASSPGGGRMVAFF.

The chain uses TRBV9 and TRBJ2-2; D call uncertain. Trimming shortened V by 4 bases and J by 3 bases, and 7 bases separated the two germline ends. CDR3 length equals 13 residues. The germline V gene encodes CDR1 SGDLS and CDR2 YYNGEE. CDR3 amino acids: CASSYSDTGELFF. CDR3 nucleotides: TGTGCCAGCAGCTACTCTGACACCGGGGAGCTGTTTTTT. Drawing the rest from reference TRBV9 and TRBJ2-2, the complete variable domain is DSGVTQTPKHLITATGQRVTLRCSPRSGDLSVYWYQQSLDQGLQFLIQYYNGEERAKGNILERFSAQQFPDLHSELNLSSLELGDSALYFCASSYSDTGELFFGEGSRLTVL.

The genes are TRBV9 and TRBJ1-4, with D maybe TRBD1 (5 bases). Germline assignment: CDR1 SGDLS and CDR2 YYNGEE. V was cut by 4 bases and J by 0 bases, with 19 bases left in between. The CDR3 has 18 amino acids. DNA for the CDR3: TGTGCCAGCAGCCCGCGGAGTGGAGCGGGGCCAACTAATGAAAAACTGTTTTTT. Translating it yields CASSPRSGAGPTNEKLFF.

The CDR3 spells CASSQLGQNTEAFF. The DNA of the CDR3 is TGTGCCAGCAGCCAGCTAGGACAGAACACTGAAGCTTTCTTT. The chain employs TRBV14 and TRBJ1-1; tentatively, D is TRBD1 (5 bases). The V and J ends lost 3 bases and 1 base respectively, with 9 bases between them. This CDR3 has 14 residues. The germline V gene encodes CDR1 SGHDN and CDR2 FVKESK. The full variable domain, with the rest looked up from reference TRBV14 and TRBJ1-1, is EAGVTQFPSHSVIEKGQTVTLRCDPISGHDNLYWYRRVMGKEIKFLLHFVKESKQDESGMPNNRFLAERTGGTYSTLKVQPAELEDSGVYFCASSQLGQNTEAFFGQGTRLTVV.

The rearrangement uses TRBV6-1 and TRBJ2-1; TRBD1 is a possible D gene (5 bases). Germline values: CDR1 MNHNS, CDR2 SASEGT. There are 13 residues in the CDR3. The V end lost 4 bases, the J end lost 2 bases, and 6 bases lay between the germline ends. CDR3: CASSGTTYNEQFF. Here the CDR3 DNA reads TGTGCCAGCAGTGGGACAACCTACAATGAGCAGTTCTTC.

In regard to this clone: The junction shows a germline mismatch at one end, possibly a read error. The chain employs TRBV13 and TRBJ1-2; TRBD1 is a possible D gene (5 bases). Germline values: CDR1 PRHDT, CDR2 FYEKMQ (reference sequence). The CDR3 is made up of 15 amino acids. This CDR3 reads CASSVGRPRADGYTF. CDR3 DNA sequence: TGTGCCAGCAGCGTAGGACGGCCCAGGGCCGATGGCTACACCTTC.

Note on this clone: A read error may account for a junction end that differs from germline. The chain links TRBV4-1 to TRBJ2-7; TRBD2 matches 10 bases. CDR3 length: 16 amino acids. Germline V lookup: CDR1 MGHRA, CDR2 YSYEKL. The CDR3 DNA follows: TGTGCCAGCAGCCAAGATGGAGCGGGGGGGGCAAACGAGCAGTACTTC. This sequence encodes CASSQDGAGGANEQYF.

The chain employs TRBV6-5 and TRBJ1-2; D not certain. This CDR3 region has 11 residues. Trimming left V 4 bases short and J 5 bases short, with 5 bases between. Germline CDR1 is MNHEY and CDR2 is SVGAGI. The CDR3 coding sequence is TGTGCCAGCAGTTCGGGGTATGGCTACACCTTC. This translates into CASSSGYGYTF.

The chain uses TRBV5-1 and TRBJ1-5, with D unresolved. V lost 5 bases, J lost 4 bases, and 10 bases lay in between. This CDR3 has 13 residues. From germline, CDR1 is SGHRS and CDR2 YFSETQ. CDR3 region: CASRHGVNQPQHF. The CDR3 DNA reads TGCGCCAGCAGGCACGGGGTGAATCAGCCCCAGCATTTT.